These T cell receptor beta chains were read from a single sample in a study of OX40 agonist ivuxolimab in advanced cancers. Sequencing was performed with immunoSEQ multiplex PCR; in TCRdb, only in-frame clones are kept and a portion is missing. The sample has over 35,000 clones; around 89% are singletons. The sample was CD4+ or CD8+ T cells sorted from blood, taken in a trial of the OX40 agonist ivuxolimab. The receptors shown here come from an adult with an advanced solid tumor such as melanoma, head and neck, liver or kidney cancer. The CDR3 runs from the conserved cysteine through the conserved F or W. A D gene is named only where the DNA matches it firmly. Size values are once, few and many counts, or a class for expanded clones, and some rows have none.

once | TRBD1 | TRBJ2-7 | 14 | TRBV7-2 | TGTGCCAGCAGCTTGGACAGGGGAACGTACGAGCAGTACTTC | CASSLDRGTYEQYF
- | - | TRBJ2-7 | 12 | TRBV6-1 | TGTGCCAGCAGTCGATCCCTCTACGAGCAGTACTTC | CASSRSLYEQYF
- | - | TRBJ2-2 | 15 | TRBV4-1 | TGCGCCAGCAGCGAAACATTCGCGAACACCGGGGAGCTGTTTTTT | CASSETFANTGELFF
- | - | TRBJ2-6 | 16 | TRBV9 | TGTGCCAGCAGCCTACGACAGGTCTCTGGGGCCAACGTCCTGACTTTC | CASSLRQVSGANVLTF
- | TRBD2 | TRBJ2-7 | 15 | TRBV7-8 | TGTGCCAGCAGCTTAGGAGGGACTAGCGTCTACGAGCAGTACTTC | CASSLGGTSVYEQYF
- | TRBD1 | TRBJ1-5 | 14 | TRBV2 | TGTGCCAGCAGTGATCGGGACAGGGAGCAGCCCCAGCATTTT | CASSDRDREQPQHF
- | TRBD2 | TRBJ2-3 | 15 | TRBV6-6 | TGTGCCAGCAGTTACCTAGCGGGAGGCACAGATACGCAGTATTTT | CASSYLAGGTDTQYF
- | TRBD1 | TRBJ2-5 | 15 | TRBV11-1 | TGTGCCAGCAGCTTAGATCAGGGGGCGGAAGAGACCCAGTACTTC | CASSLDQGAEETQYF
few | - | TRBJ1-2 | 13 | TRBV5-1 | TGCGCCAGCAGCTTGCAGGGTAACTATGGCTACACCTTC | CASSLQGNYGYTF
- | TRBD2 | TRBJ2-1 | 16 | TRBV30 | TGTGCCTGGAGTCTAGGACTAGCGGGAGGGTCAAATGAGCAGTTCTTC | CAWSLGLAGGSNEQFF